These T cell receptor beta chains were read from a single sample in a study of T-cell reconstitution after alpha-beta-depleted transplantation in children. TCRdb ran MiXCR on the PCR reads and lists one entry per CDR3 protein. The table has approximately 200,000 distinct CDR3 sequences, approximately 15% seen once. The sequencing used PBMCs from the stem cell graft donor, collected from the stem cell graft. The receptors stem from a human donor who donated a stem cell graft to a child with acute lymphoblastic leukemia. Each CDR3 is given with its conserved first and last residue. A D gene is named only where the DNA matches it firmly. Not all rows give a size; the values are once, few, many and, for expanded clones, a class.

J gene,clone size,D gene,V gene,CDR3 DNA,CDR3 protein
TRBJ2-7,.,.,TRBV20-1,TGCAGTGCTCGACAGGAGGGAGCCTACGAGCAGTACTTC,CSARQEGAYEQYF
TRBJ1-2,few,.,TRBV10-3,TGTGCCATCAATCGGGGGGGGGAGTATGGCTACACCTTC,CAINRGGEYGYTF
TRBJ2-5,medium-sized,.,TRBV7-9,TGTGCCAGCAGCTTTTTACGCGGGGAGACCCAGTACTTC,CASSFLRGETQYF
TRBJ1-5,many,.,TRBV7-2,TGTGCCAGCAGCTTGAGGGGGGATCAGCCCCAGCATTTT,CASSLRGDQPQHF
TRBJ2-5,many,.,TRBV29-1,TGCAGCGTTGAAGATCCCTTTATTGGGAAGAACCAAGAGACCCAGTACTTC,CSVEDPFIGKNQETQYF
TRBJ2-7,many,TRBD2,TRBV12-3/TRBV12-4,TGTGCCAGCAGTGCCCGTCCCGGACTAGCGGCCACTACCTTAGATCAGTACTTC,CASSARPGLAATTLDQYF
TRBJ1-1,many,.,TRBV18,TGTGCCAGCTCTCCAGCGAGCCGCACTGAAGCTTTCTTT,CASSPASRTEAFF
TRBJ2-1,.,.,TRBV7-6,TGTGCCAGCAGCCTGGGGACGATCCTAGGAGGGTCCTACAATGAGCAGTTCTTC,CASSLGTILGGSYNEQFF
TRBJ1-1,.,.,TRBV12-3/TRBV12-4,TGTGCCAGCACTGAAGCTTTCTTT,CASTEAFF
TRBJ2-1,many,.,TRBV3-1,TGTGCCAGCAGCCAAGTCGGGAGAGGCAATGAGCAGTTCTTC,CASSQVGRGNEQFF
TRBJ2-1,.,.,TRBV20-1,TGCAGTGCTAGAGAAACTAGGCGATTCTACAATGAGCAGTTCTTC,CSARETRRFYNEQFF
TRBJ2-7,once,.,TRBV4-1,TGCGCCAGCGGCCACCTCTACAGGGTCCCCTACGAGCAGTACTTC,CASGHLYRVPYEQYF
TRBJ1-5,many,.,TRBV12-3/TRBV12-4,TGTGCCAGCAGTTTCCGGACTGACCCTTATAGCAATCAGCCCCAGCATTTT,CASSFRTDPYSNQPQHF
TRBJ2-5,many,.,TRBV20-1,TGCAGTGCTGGCATAGGGGGGTACCAAGAGACCCAGTACTTC,CSAGIGGYQETQYF
TRBJ2-5,many,.,TRBV6-1,TGTGCCACTTCAACAGCGGCCCGCCAAGAGACCCAGTACTTC,CATSTAARQETQYF
TRBJ2-4,many,TRBD2,TRBV20-1,TGCAGTGCTCTACCGACTAGCGGGAGGGCCTTGGACATTCAGTACTTC,CSALPTSGRALDIQYF
TRBJ2-7,many,.,TRBV29-1,TGCAGCGTTGTAACCGGCGACAGGATCTACGAGCAGTACTTC,CSVVTGDRIYEQYF
TRBJ1-1,many,TRBD1,TRBV29-1,TGCAGCGCCGGACGACAGGGGCAAGGGACTGAAGCTTTCTTT,CSAGRQGQGTEAFF
TRBJ2-1,many,.,TRBV27,TGTGCCAGCAGCATAGGGGGAGCCTACAATGAGCAGTTCTTC,CASSIGGAYNEQFF
TRBJ1-1,.,.,TRBV10-3,TGTGCCATCAGCCCCTCTGGGCCGTCCGAAGCTTTCTTT,CAISPSGPSEAFF
TRBJ2-7,few,TRBD2,TRBV20-1,TGCAGTGCCAAACCCTCGGCTAGCGGAACCTACGAGCAGTACTTC,CSAKPSASGTYEQYF
TRBJ2-7,many,TRBD2,TRBV29-1,TGCAGCGTTGAAGGGACTAGCGGGAGCGAGCAGTACTTC,CSVEGTSGSEQYF
TRBJ1-5,few,TRBD1,TRBV20-1,TGCAGTGCCACCCGGGACAGAAATCAGCCCCAGCATTTT,CSATRDRNQPQHF
TRBJ2-7,.,.,TRBV7-9,TGTGCCAGCTCGACGCCAGGGGCCAGCTCCTACGAGCAGTACTTC,CASSTPGASSYEQYF
TRBJ2-3,.,.,TRBV12-3/TRBV12-4,TGTGCCAGCAGCCGGACACCCGGATACCGCACAGATACGCAGTATTTT,CASSRTPGYRTDTQYF
TRBJ2-6,many,.,TRBV6-5,TGTGCCAGCAGTCCCCGCCAGTCCGGTGGGGCCAACGTCCTGACTTTC,CASSPRQSGGANVLTF
TRBJ2-5,many,.,TRBV7-8,TGTGCCAGCAGCCCTCCTACGTACCAAGAGACCCAGTACTTC,CASSPPTYQETQYF
TRBJ2-7,few,TRBD1,TRBV7-9,TGTGCCAGCAGCTTTGGCCTCCACCCTGGACAGGGTCAGTACTACTTC,CASSFGLHPGQGQYYF
TRBJ1-4,many,.,TRBV10-3,TGTGCCATCAGTGAGTCGGCAGGGACTAATGAAAAACTGTTTTTT,CAISESAGTNEKLFF
TRBJ1-1,many,TRBD1,TRBV5-1,TGCGCCAGCAGCTCCCAAACCACTAAACAGGGGACCAACACTGAAGCTTTCTTT,CASSSQTTKQGTNTEAFF
TRBJ2-3,many,.,TRBV4-1,TGCGCCAGCAGCCAGATGACCACAGATACGCAGTATTTT,CASSQMTTDTQYF
TRBJ2-7,many,TRBD2,TRBV27,TGTGCCAGCAGTTTGTCGAGCGGGATAACCGAGCAGTACTTC,CASSLSSGITEQYF
TRBJ2-1,many,TRBD2,TRBV5-1,TGCGCCAGCAGCTTATGGACTAGCGAGGATGAGCAGTTCTTC,CASSLWTSEDEQFF
TRBJ1-4,many,.,TRBV5-1,TGCGCCAGCAGCCGGTCGGGGGATGATGAAAAACTGTTTTTT,CASSRSGDDEKLFF
TRBJ1-1,many,.,TRBV5-1,TGCGCCAGCAGCTTGGAATTATTGGGATTGGGGACTGAAGCTTTCTTT,CASSLELLGLGTEAFF
TRBJ2-7,many,.,TRBV12-3/TRBV12-4,TGTGCCAGCAGCCGAGACCGGCGCGAGCAGTACTTC,CASSRDRREQYF
TRBJ2-7,.,TRBD2,TRBV7-6,TGTGCCAGCAAAGAGCAAAATAGCGGGAGTAGGTGCAACGAGCAGTACTTC,CASKEQNSGSRCNEQYF
TRBJ1-1,many,TRBD1,TRBV20-1,TGCAGTGCTCCGAAGGGACAGAGAAACACTGAAGCTTTCTTT,CSAPKGQRNTEAFF
TRBJ2-1,many,TRBD1,TRBV29-1,TGCAGCGTCCTGTCACAGGGGAGCTCCTACAATGAGCAGTTCTTC,CSVLSQGSSYNEQFF
TRBJ1-5,many,.,TRBV21-1,TGTGCCAGCAGTCAATACAGGGTGCGTCAGCCCCAGCATTTT,CASSQYRVRQPQHF
TRBJ2-3,many,.,TRBV29-1,TGCAGCGCCTCGGTAGGGGCCGGAGATACGCAGTATTTT,CSASVGAGDTQYF
TRBJ1-1,.,.,TRBV9,TGTGCCAGCAGCGTAGCTCCCGAGAACACTGAAGCTTTCTTT,CASSVAPENTEAFF
TRBJ2-7,many,.,TRBV10-2,TGCGCCAGCAGTAACACCTACGAGCAGTACTTC,CASSNTYEQYF
TRBJ2-7,many,TRBD1,TRBV4-1,TGCGCCAGCAGCCAAGCCAGGGGGACCTACGAGCAGTACTTC,CASSQARGTYEQYF
TRBJ1-1,few,TRBD1,TRBV27,TGTGCCAGCAGGGGTCCCAGAATAGGGGGCGCGAACACTGAAGCTTTCTTT,CASRGPRIGGANTEAFF
TRBJ2-5,few,TRBD2,TRBV6-2/TRBV6-3,TGTGCCAGCAGTTGGACTAGCGGCCGCGAGCCAGAGACCCAGTACTTC,CASSWTSGREPETQYF